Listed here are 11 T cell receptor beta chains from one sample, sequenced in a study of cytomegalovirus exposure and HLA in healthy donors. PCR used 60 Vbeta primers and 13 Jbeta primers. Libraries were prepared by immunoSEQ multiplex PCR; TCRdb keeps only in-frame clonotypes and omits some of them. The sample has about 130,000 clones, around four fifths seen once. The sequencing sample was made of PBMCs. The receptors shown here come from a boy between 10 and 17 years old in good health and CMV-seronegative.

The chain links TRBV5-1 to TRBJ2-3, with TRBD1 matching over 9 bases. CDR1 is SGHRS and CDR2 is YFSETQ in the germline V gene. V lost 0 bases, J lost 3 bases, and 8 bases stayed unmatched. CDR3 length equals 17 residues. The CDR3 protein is CASSLVPGQGMTDTQYF. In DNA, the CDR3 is TGCGCCAGCAGCTTGGTGCCGGGACAGGGTATGACAGATACGCAGTATTTT.

The DNA for the CDR3 is TGTGCCAGCTCGTCGGCTAGCGGGAGTAGCACAGATACGCAGTATTTT. Translating gives CASSSASGSSTDTQYF. The chain has TRBV6-4 and TRBJ2-3, with 10 bases aligning to TRBD2. Germline CDR1 reads MRHNA; CDR2 reads SNTAGT. With V trimmed by 8 bases and J by 0 bases, 8 bases remained unmatched. The CDR3 runs to 16 residues.

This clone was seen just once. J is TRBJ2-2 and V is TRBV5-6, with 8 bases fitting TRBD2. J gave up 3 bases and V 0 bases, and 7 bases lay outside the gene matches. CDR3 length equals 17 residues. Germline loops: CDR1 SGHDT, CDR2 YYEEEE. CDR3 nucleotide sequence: TGTGCCAGCAGCTTGGACCCAGCGGGGGTTCACACCGGGGAGCTGTTTTTT. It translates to CASSLDPAGVHTGELFF.

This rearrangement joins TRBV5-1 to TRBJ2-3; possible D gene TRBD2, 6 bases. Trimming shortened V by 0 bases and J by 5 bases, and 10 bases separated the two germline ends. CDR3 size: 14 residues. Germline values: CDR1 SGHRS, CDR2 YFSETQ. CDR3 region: CASSLGGEKDTQYF. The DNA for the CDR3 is TGCGCCAGCAGCTTGGGCGGGGAGAAAGATACGCAGTATTTT.

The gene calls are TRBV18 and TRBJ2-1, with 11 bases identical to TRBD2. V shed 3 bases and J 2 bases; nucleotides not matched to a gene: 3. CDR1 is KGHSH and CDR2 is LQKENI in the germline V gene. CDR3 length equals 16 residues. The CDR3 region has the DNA TGTGCCAGCTCACCTGAACTAGCGGGAGCCTACAATGAGCAGTTCTTC. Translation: CASSPELAGAYNEQFF.

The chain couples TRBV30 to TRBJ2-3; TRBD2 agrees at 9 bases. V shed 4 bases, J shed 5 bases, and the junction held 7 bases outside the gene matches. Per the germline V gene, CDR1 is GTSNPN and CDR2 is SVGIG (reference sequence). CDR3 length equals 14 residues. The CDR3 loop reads CAWTIAGAVDTQYF. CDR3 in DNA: TGTGCCTGGACCATAGCGGGAGCGGTAGATACGCAGTATTTT.

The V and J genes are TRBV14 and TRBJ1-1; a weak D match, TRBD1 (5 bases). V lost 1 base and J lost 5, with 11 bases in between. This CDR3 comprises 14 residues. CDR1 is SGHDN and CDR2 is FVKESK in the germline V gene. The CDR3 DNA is TGTGCCAGCAGCCAAGTGGGGGGGAGAACTGAAGCTTTCTTT. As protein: CASSQVGGRTEAFF.

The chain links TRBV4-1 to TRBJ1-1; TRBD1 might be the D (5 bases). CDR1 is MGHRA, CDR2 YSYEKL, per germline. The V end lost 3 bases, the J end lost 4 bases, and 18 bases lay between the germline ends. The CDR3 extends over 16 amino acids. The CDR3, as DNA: TGCGCCAGCAGCCAGGAGGGCAGGGAGGCGGTCACTGAAGCTTTCTTT. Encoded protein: CASSQEGREAVTEAFF.

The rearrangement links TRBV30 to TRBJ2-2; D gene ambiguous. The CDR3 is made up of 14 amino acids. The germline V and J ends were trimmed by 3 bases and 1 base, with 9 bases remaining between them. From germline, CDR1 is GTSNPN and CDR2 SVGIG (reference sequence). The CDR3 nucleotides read TGTGCCTGGAGACGCCTAGGGAACACCGGGGAGCTGTTTTTT. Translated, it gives CAWRRLGNTGELFF. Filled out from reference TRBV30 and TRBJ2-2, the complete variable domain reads SQTIHQWPATLVQPVGSPLSLECTVEGTSNPNLYWYRQAAGRGLQLLFYSVGIGQISSEVPQNLSASRPQDRQFILSSKKLLLSDSGFYLCAWRRLGNTGELFFGEGSRLTVL.

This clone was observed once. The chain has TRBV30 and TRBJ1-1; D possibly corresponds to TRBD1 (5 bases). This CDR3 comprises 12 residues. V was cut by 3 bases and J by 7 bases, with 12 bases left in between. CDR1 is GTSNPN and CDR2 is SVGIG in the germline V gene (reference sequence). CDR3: CAWRVGGGEAFF. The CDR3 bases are TGTGCCTGGAGGGTCGGGGGAGGTGAAGCTTTCTTT. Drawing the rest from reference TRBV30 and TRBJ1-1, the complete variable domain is SQTIHQWPATLVQPVGSPLSLECTVEGTSNPNLYWYRQAAGRGLQLLFYSVGIGQISSEVPQNLSASRPQDRQFILSSKKLLLSDSGFYLCAWRVGGGEAFFGQGTRLTVV.

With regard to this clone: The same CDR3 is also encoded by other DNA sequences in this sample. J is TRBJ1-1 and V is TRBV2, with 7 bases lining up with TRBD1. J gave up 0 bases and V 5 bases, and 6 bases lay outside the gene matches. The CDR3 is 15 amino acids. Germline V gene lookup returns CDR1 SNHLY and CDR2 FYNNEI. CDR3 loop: CASSPIQGLNTEAFF. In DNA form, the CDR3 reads TGTGCCAGCAGTCCCATACAGGGGCTGAACACTGAAGCTTTCTTT.